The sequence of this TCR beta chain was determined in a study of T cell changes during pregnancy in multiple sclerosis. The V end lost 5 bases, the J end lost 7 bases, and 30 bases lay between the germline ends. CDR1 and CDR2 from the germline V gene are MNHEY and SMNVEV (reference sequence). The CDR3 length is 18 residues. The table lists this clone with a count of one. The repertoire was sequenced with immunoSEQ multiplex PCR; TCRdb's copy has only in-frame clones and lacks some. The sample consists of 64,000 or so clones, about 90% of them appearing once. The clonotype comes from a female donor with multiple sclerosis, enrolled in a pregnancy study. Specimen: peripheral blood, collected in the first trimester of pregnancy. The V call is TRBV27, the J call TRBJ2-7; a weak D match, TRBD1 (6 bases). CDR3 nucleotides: TGTGCCAGCAGTATCGCACAGGGAGTTCGCCCTAGGGTGAGGGAGCAGTACTTC. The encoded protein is CASSIAQGVRPRVREQYF.